The clone carrying this T cell receptor beta chain was counted many times. Its matching antigen is unknown. The entry originates in a study of CD8+ T cells in alopecia areata. Study observations and caveats: Scalp repertoires also include resident alphabeta T cells from normal skin.

Extracted RNA was reverse transcribed, and the resulting cDNA served as sequencing template. Profiling relied on immunoSEQ multiplex PCR, and the TCRdb table lists in-frame clones only, not all of them. This table holds some 220,000 clones, about 57% found once. Treatment given: oral pan-JAK inhibitor, 5-10 mg twice daily. Germline CDR1 is SNHLY and CDR2 is FYNNEI. The CDR3 sequence is 11 residues long. Trimming took 7 bases from V and 7 from J, leaving 8 bases between them. Material: CD4+ T cells sorted from blood, obtained at week 4, from a patient treated with tofacitinib. The sequence was collected from a human donor with alopecia areata. The chain uses TRBV2 and TRBJ2-4, with unresolved D. The CDR3 DNA sequence: TGTGCCAGCACGGTGGAGAACATTCAGTACTTC. Amino acid sequence: CASTVENIQYF.